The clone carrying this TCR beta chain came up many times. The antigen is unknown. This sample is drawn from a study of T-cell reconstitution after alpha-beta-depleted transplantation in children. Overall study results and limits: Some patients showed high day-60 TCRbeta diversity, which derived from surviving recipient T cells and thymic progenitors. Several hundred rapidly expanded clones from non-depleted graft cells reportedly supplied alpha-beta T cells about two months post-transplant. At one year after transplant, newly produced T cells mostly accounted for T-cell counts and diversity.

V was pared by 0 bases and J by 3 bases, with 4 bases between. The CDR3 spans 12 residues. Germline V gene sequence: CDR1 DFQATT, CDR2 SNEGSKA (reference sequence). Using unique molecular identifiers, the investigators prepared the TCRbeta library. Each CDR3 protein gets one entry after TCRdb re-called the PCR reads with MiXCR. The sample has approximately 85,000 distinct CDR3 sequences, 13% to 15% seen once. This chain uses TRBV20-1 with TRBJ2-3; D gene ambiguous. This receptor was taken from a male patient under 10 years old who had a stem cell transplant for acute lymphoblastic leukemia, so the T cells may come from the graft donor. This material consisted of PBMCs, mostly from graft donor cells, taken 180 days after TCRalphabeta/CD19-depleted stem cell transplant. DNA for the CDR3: TGCAGTGCTAGAGATTGGACAGATACGCAGTATTTT. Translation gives CSARDWTDTQYF.